The clone carrying this T cell receptor (beta chain) was observed a few times. The time point: patch test 1, 2 weeks after DPC sensitization. Treatment meaning: therapeutic diphenylcyclopropenone sensitization with weekly scalp DPC. Ahead of each patch test application, blood was drawn. Separate cDNA molecules received unique molecular identifiers, which the library attached to them. Per the original methods: TCRs per sample had a median of around 98,000 and ranged from about 23,224 to 700,000. TCRdb reanalysed the RACE reads using MiXCR and keeps one entry per CDR3 protein. The V and J calls were not made by the authors but by TCRdb's processing. This sample has about 120,000 distinct CDR3 sequences, with around 13% found just once. The data originate from a study of human T cells and chemical hapten exposure. The CDR3 spans 16 residues. The V gene end was trimmed by 5 bases and the J gene end by 3 bases; junction bases not matched to a gene: 4. Germline CDR1 is MNHEY and CDR2 is SVGEGT.

This sequence was found in a man between 18 and 35 years old with alopecia areata. Some clones in this sample may be carry-over from other donors' samples. The chain links TRBV6-2 or TRBV6-3 to TRBJ2-1, with 13 bases fitting TRBD2. The sequences come from whole blood, collected in connection with sensitization to the hapten diphenylcyclopropenone (DPC). CDR3 protein: CASSRTSGGFYNEQFF. The DNA of the CDR3 is TGTGCCAGCAGTCGGACTAGCGGGGGTTTCTACAATGAGCAGTTCTTC.